Included here is one T cell receptor beta chain sequence, with context. What it binds is unknown. The data originate from a study of cytomegalovirus exposure and HLA in healthy donors. This PCR relied on a set of 60 Vbeta primers and 13 Jbeta primers. Sequencing was performed with immunoSEQ multiplex PCR; in TCRdb, only in-frame clones are kept and a portion is missing. This table holds about 140,000 clones, around 73% found once. This CDR3 has 15 amino acids. Germline V lookup: CDR1 SGDLS, CDR2 YYNGEE. V gave up 0 bases and J gave up 3 bases; unmatched junction bases: 4. Overall study results and limits: As a later analysis revealed, the rate of TCR association differed by HLA locus, with DRB1 most and HLA-C fewest. The HLA-A and HLA-B alleles of most subjects were reportedly predicted accurately from TCR beta sequences.

Sequencing used PBMCs. V and J are TRBV9 and TRBJ1-2; TRBD1 aligns across 8 bases. The sequence came from a female donor in good health and CMV-seronegative. CDR3 residues: CASSVAPGGDYGYTF. The CDR3 nucleotides are TGTGCCAGCAGCGTAGCCCCAGGGGGCGACTATGGCTACACCTTC.